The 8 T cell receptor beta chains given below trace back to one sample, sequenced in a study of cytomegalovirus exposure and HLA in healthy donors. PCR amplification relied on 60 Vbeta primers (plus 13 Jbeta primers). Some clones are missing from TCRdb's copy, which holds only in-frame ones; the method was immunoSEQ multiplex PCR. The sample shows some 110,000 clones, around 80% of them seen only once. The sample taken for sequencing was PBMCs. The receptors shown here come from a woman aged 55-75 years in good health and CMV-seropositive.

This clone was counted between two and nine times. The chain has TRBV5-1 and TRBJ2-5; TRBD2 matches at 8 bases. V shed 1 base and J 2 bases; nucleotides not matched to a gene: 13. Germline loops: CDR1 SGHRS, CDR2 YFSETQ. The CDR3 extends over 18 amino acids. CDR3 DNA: TGCGCCAGCAGCTTGTCCCTCCGAGTAGCGGGAAATCAAGAGACCCAGTACTTC. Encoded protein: CASSLSLRVAGNQETQYF.

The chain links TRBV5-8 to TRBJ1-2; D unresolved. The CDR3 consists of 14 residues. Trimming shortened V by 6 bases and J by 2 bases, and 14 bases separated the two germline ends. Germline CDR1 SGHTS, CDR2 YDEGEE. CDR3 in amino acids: CASTFRSGNYGYTF. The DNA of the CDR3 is TGTGCCAGCACCTTCAGAAGCGGAAACTATGGCTACACCTTC.

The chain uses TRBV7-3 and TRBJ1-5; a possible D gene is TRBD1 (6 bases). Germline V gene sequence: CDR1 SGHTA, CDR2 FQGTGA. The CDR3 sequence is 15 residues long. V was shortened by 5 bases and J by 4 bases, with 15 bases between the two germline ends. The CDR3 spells CASSPQGGGNQPQHF. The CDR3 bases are TGTGCCAGCAGCCCTCAAGGGGGGGGTAATCAGCCCCAGCATTTT.

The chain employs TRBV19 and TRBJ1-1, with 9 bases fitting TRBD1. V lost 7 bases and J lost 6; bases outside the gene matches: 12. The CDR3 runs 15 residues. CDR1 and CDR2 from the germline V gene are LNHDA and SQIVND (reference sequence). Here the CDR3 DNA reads TGTGCCAGTACCATAATACAGGGGGCGCGGGCTGAAGCTTTCTTT. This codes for CASTIIQGARAEAFF. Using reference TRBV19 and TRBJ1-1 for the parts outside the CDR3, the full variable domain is DGGITQSPKYLFRKEGQNVTLSCEQNLNHDAMYWYRQDPGQGLRLIYYSQIVNDFQKGDIAEGYSVSREKKESFPLTVTSAQKNPTAFYLCASTIIQGARAEAFFGQGTRLTVV.

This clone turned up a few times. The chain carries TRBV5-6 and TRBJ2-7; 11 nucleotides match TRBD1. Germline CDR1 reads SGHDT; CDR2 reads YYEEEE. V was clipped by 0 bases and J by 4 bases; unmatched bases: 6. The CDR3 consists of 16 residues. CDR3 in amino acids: CASSLAGQGVGYEQYF. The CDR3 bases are TGTGCCAGCAGCTTGGCGGGACAGGGGGTGGGGTACGAGCAGTACTTC.

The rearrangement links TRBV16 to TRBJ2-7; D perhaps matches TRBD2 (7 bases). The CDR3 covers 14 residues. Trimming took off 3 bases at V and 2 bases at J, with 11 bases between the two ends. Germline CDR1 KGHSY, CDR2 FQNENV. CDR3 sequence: CASSQRGGTYEQYF. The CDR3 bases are TGTGCCAGCAGCCAGAGGGGGGGGACCTACGAGCAGTACTTC.

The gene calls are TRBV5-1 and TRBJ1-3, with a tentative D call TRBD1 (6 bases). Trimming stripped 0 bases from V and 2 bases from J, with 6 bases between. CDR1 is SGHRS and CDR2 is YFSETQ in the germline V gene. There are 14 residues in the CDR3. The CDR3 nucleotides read TGCGCCAGCAGCTTGGGGGGGCCTGGAAACACCATATATTTT. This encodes CASSLGGPGNTIYF.

The CDR3 DNA is TGTGCCACGACCCCGCGGCCTACAAACTCCTACGAGCAGTACTTC. This gives the protein CATTPRPTNSYEQYF. The chain recombines TRBV6-5 with TRBJ2-7; the D is unclear. CDR3 length equals 15 residues. CDR1 is MNHEY and CDR2 is SVGAGI in the germline V gene. The V end lost 10 bases, the J end lost 0 bases, and 19 bases lay between the germline ends.